This T cell receptor (beta chain) originates from a study of cytomegalovirus exposure and HLA in healthy donors (dated by TCRdb to 2017 to 2019). About the study as a whole: An earlier analysis of some 620 of the donors reported 250 to 350 Gb of sequence data and approximately 120 million unique TCR beta sequences obtained from roughly 170 million T cells. Approximately 310 gigabases of sequencing data and tens of millions of unique TCR sequences were included in an early release covering several hundred HLA-typed donors. Among the roughly 400 genotyped donors, under 90% belonged to the genetic ancestry cluster associated with self-reported Caucasian donors. The study aimed to test whether cataloging public T cell receptors could reveal signatures of past pathogen exposure. Using immunosequencing, the study profiled T cell repertoires from 666 subjects and related those repertoires to cytomegalovirus serostatus. Along with the approximately 600-subject first cohort, a separate validation cohort of over a hundred different subjects was used. The study combined high-throughput TCR immunosequencing, statistical association of individual TCRs with disease status, and machine learning to predict cytomegalovirus infection status. A later analysis re-analyzed previously published TCR beta repertoires from 666 donors and added high-resolution HLA genotyping to study TCR occurrence patterns. Rather than using new phenotypic data, the later analysis identified candidate immune exposures from TCR beta sequences and from how often those sequences occurred across donors. To decide whether each TCR beta V gene segment behaved as functional or pseudogenic, an earlier analysis of some 600 of the donors relied on high-throughput TCR beta sequencing. Alongside the repertoire data, information on donor age, sex, ethnicity and CMV serostatus was compiled. In a later genetic analysis, genome-wide SNP genotypes for about three fifths of the roughly 670 donors were used, and that subset was treated as a discovery cohort. All discovery cohort repertoires had been generated using a single sequencing platform. HLA typing included class I and class II loci at four-digit resolution. The number of donors typed differed by locus, with about 629-640 for A, B, C, DRB1 and DQB1, roughly 550 for DQA1, about 610 for DPA1, and around 460 for DPB1. Four or five DR-DQ haplotypes were treated as single units for association and clustering because of strong linkage in the cohort. Across about 370 genotyped donors of the cohort, an average of approximately 220,000 unique TCR beta nucleotide sequences per donor were sequenced, and roughly a sixth of those sequences were non-productive.

CDR1 is given as MDHEN and CDR2 as SYDVKM, both from the germline V gene. Including cysteine and phenylalanine, the CDR3 has 15 amino acids. CDR3 DNA only is kept here, 45 bases in frame from base 1. Clipping removes 6 bases from V and 5 bases from J, with 6 as the unmatched junction base count. The library came from the immunoSEQ multiplex PCR assay. For the multiplex PCR, a mixture combining 60 forward primers for TCR Vbeta segments and 13 reverse primers for TCR Jbeta segments was used. A multiplex PCR assay on genomic DNA amplified the CDR3 region of rearranged TCR beta genes. On the Illumina HiSeq System, the amplified TCR beta libraries were sequenced as 87-base-pair reads. The paper's processing steps were these. In a later analysis, tens of millions of unique TCR beta chains were counted across the roughly 700 repertoires, and about 10 million of these chains were shared by at least two donors. To remove PCR and sequencing errors, raw reads were error-corrected and collapsed into unique sequences using a nearest-neighbor algorithm that merged closely related sequences. Alignment of CDR3 sequences to IMGT reference sequences was used to assign V, D and J gene segments. For a sequence to be retained, a match of at least six nucleotides to both a V gene segment and a J gene segment was required. A rearrangement was called productive if the CDR3 had no stop codons and remained in frame with V and J, and every other rearrangement was called non-productive. Following IMGT convention, CDR3 was defined as the stretch from the second conserved V-encoded cysteine to the conserved J-encoded phenylalanine. The earlier analysis of about 610 of the donors excluded sequences that lacked an unambiguous match to a single V gene segment. An earlier analysis of 450 to 650 of the donors called V segments functional above 56.7% productive rearrangements and segregating when the between-donor standard deviation exceeded 5%. A statistical classification framework was built for diagnosing cytomegalovirus status from the catalog of TCR beta chain sequences. In a later analysis, TCR nucleotide sequences were compared against IMGT/GENE-DB human TR gene sequences so that V and J genes could be assigned. A later analysis assigned CDR3 sequences and most-parsimonious VDJ recombination scenarios with the TCRdist pipeline. In a later analysis, each TCR beta chain was defined by its CDR3 amino acid sequence together with its V-gene family, and reads lacking a unique V-gene family were excluded. A later analysis removed over 500 highly shared, low-generation-probability nucleotide sequences to deal with suspected cross-contamination and a sequencing artifact. In a later analysis, a clonal expansion index was calculated for each public chain from normalized within-repertoire ranks of inferred template counts. A later analysis computed generation probabilities with a VDJ recombination model fitted to out-of-frame rearrangements, and checked the results against IGoR. A later analysis scored TCR-TCR, TCR-HLA and TCR-CMV co-occurrence with hypergeometric tests, applying a repertoire-size bias correction to TCR pairs. A later analysis estimated false discovery rates by permuting HLA or CMV assignments 20 times. A later analysis grouped co-occurring TCRs with DBSCAN, adding TCRdist sequence similarity when clustering within HLA-allele-positive subsets. For co-occurrence clustering, repertoires with fewer than 30,000 or more than 120,000 public chains were excluded, along with five repertoires with anomalous nucleotide sharing. TCRdb carries this immuneACCESS record with in-frame sequences only. Its versions omit some clonotypes, under half of them owing to an unresolved V gene in the studies checked, with the rest unexplained. Clonal size and the V and J genes are those of that table, whereas D and trimming came from the DNA. In this sample the table shows around 110,000 clones, approximately 60% of which occur a single time. The biggest ten clones account for 2% to 2.5% of the sample.

Points on this clone: Its antigen is not yet known. The input lacks base qualities; no much larger clone sits a single base away.

In total, around 600 healthy bone marrow donors made up the cohort. At the time of sampling, all cohort members were nominally healthy, though unrecorded immune exposures were likely present. The donor tested CMV seronegative, placing the donor among the roughly 340 seronegative members of the cohort. A peripheral blood sample was provided by each donor, and peripheral blood mononuclear cells were used for TCR beta sequencing. Genomic DNA extraction from the blood cell samples was performed with the Qiagen DNeasy Blood Extraction Kit. General conclusions and limits of the study: A later analysis associated roughly 17,000 TCR beta sequences with specific HLA alleles at a false discovery rate of 0.05. An earlier analysis of some 590 of the donors showed that most TCR beta V segments appeared in productive rearrangements either about 87% or about 30% of the time, which broadly matched IMGT annotations. A further reported finding was that TCR beta sequences accurately predicted the HLA-A and HLA-B alleles for most subjects in the first cohort. Several of the top co-occurrence clusters appeared to be linked to parvovirus B19, influenza, CMV and Epstein-Barr virus, according to a later analysis. A later analysis found that HLA-associated TCR beta chains were more clonally expanded and had lower generation probabilities than equally common non-associated chains. A few of the identified cytomegalovirus-associated TCR beta chains were confirmed in vitro to be specific for cytomegalovirus antigens. Immune exposure information for the cohort was limited to CMV serostatus. The sequencing pipeline was judged likely to have produced a cluster of highly shared sequence variants as a technical artifact. A later analysis found that most CMV-associated TCR beta chains appeared HLA-restricted, with HLA associations seemingly driven largely by CMV exposure. Linkage disequilibrium might explain the correlated functional status among segregating V segments, but an unknown experimental factor could not be excluded. Only TCR beta chains were sequenced in this cohort, and the absence of alpha or paired-chain data limited detectable features. An association between a missense DCLRE1C variant and V-gene and J-gene trimming of TCR beta chains was found in a later genetic analysis and replicated in an independent cohort. Strong co-occurrence of HLA alleles, especially DR and DQ, made assigning TCR associations to individual alleles difficult. According to a later genetic analysis, donors in an Asian-associated ancestry cluster had fewer N-insertions in productive TCRs than the roughly 700-donor mean. Because counts were too low, 15 or so rarely observed V segments, including chromosome 9 orphons, were excluded from the earlier analysis of around 640 of the donors. A total of about 150 TCR beta chains were listed by the study as associated with cytomegalovirus. Across donors, most TCR sequences were observed very rarely, whereas some public TCRs were present in many individuals. According to the authors, the approach could potentially be generalized to other disease states and immunological phenotypes. The classifier was reported to diagnose cytomegalovirus status with high specificity and sensitivity in both the original cohort and the validation cohort. The 87-base-pair reads could not distinguish some IMGT-functional V segments, including TRBV6-2 and TRBV6-3, so those segments were excluded. Sequencing depth was assumed to be roughly uniform across donors in the presence/absence analyses, though that assumption may not hold. Because some donors lacked HLA typing at each locus, the association tests relied only on the typed subset. In a later analysis, the rate of TCR association differed among HLA loci, with DRB1 alleles having the most associated TCRs and HLA-C alleles having the fewest.

The receptor chain draws on TRBV28 and TRBJ1-4; the junction holds 10 bases that match TRBD1. The sequence derives from a woman aged 25 to 39 in good health and CMV-seronegative. The sequencing sample was made of PBMCs. CDR3 sequence: CASRILGQGNEKLFF. Here is the DNA: TGTGCCAGCAGGATTCTGGGACAGGGGAATGAAAAACTGTTTTTT.